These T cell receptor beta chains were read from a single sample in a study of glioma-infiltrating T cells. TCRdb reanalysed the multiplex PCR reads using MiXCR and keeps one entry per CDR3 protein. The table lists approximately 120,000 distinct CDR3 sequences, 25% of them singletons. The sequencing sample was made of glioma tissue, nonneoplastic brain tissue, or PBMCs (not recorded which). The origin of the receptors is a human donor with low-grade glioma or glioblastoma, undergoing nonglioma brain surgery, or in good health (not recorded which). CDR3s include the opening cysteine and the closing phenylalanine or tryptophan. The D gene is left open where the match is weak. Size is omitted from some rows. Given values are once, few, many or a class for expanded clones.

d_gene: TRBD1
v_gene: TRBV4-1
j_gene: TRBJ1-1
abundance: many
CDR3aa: CASSQVTGSTEAFF
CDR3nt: TGCGCCAGCAGCCAAGTGACAGGGTCCACTGAAGCTTTCTTT

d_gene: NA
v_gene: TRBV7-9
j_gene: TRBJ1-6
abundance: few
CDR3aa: CASSLAGSYNSPLHF
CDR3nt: TGTGCCAGCAGCTTAGCAGGCTCCTATAATTCACCCCTCCACTTT

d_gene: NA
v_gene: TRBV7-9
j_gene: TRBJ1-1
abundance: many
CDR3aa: CASSTTGGGNTEAFF
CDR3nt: TGTGCCAGCAGTACCACAGGAGGTGGGAACACTGAAGCTTTCTTT

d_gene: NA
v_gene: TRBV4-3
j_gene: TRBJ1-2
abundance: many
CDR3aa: CASSQGVGANYGYTF
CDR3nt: TGCGCCAGCAGCCAAGGGGTCGGAGCTAACTATGGCTACACCTTC

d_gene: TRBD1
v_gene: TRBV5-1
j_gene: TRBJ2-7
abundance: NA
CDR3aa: CASSLQGGSPYEQYF
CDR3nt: TGCGCCAGCAGCTTGCAAGGGGGCTCCCCCTACGAGCAGTACTTC

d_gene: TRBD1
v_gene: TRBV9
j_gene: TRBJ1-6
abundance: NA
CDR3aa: CASSSTGAPRLSPLHF
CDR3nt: TGTGCCAGCAGCTCAACAGGGGCGCCCCGCTTATCACCCCTCCACTTT

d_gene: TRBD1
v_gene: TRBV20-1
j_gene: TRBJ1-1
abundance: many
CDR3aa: CSARDKKTGRTEAFF
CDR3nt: TGCAGTGCTAGAGATAAAAAGACAGGGAGGACTGAAGCTTTCTTT

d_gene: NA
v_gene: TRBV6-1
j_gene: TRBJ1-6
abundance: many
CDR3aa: CASSWGDSPLHF
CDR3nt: TGTGCCAGCAGTTGGGGGGATTCACCCCTCCACTTT

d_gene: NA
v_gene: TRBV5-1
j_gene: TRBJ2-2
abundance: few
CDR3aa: CASSLTPSAPTGELFF
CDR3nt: TGCGCCAGCAGCTTGACCCCTAGCGCCCCCACCGGGGAGCTGTTTTTT

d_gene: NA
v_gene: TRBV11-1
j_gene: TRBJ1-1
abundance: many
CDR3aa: CASSRTPIQENTEAFF
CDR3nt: TGTGCCAGCAGCCGTACCCCAATACAGGAGAACACTGAAGCTTTCTTT

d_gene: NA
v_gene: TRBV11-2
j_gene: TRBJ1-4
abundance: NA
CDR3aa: CASSLAVNEKLFF
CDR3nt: TGTGCCAGCAGCTTAGCCGTGAACGAAAAACTGTTTTTT

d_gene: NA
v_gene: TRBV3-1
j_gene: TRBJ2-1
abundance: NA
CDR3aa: CASSHGIANEQFF
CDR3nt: TGTGCCAGCAGCCATGGCATTGCTAATGAGCAGTTCTTC

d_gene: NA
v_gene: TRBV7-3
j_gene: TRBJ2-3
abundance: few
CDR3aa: CASAEQGTSTDTQYF
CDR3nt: TGTGCCAGCGCCGAACAGGGGACTAGCACAGATACGCAGTATTTT

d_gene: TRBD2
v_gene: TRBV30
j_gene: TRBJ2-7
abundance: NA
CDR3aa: CAWILSGSPSYEQYF
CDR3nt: TGTGCCTGGATTCTTAGCGGGAGTCCCTCCTACGAGCAGTACTTC